The T cell receptor beta chain described here comes from a study of blood T cell repertoires in COVID-19. The table came from immunoSEQ multiplex PCR; TCRdb's copy has only in-frame clones and leaves some out. The sample holds tens of thousands of clones, about 79% seen once. V was clipped by 0 bases and J by 7 bases, with 11 bases between them. This CDR3 spans 15 amino acids. Germline CDR1 SGHNT, CDR2 YYREEE (reference sequence). Sequencing was performed on peripheral blood. This chain connects TRBV5-4 to TRBJ1-6; possibly TRBD1 for D (5 bases). The TCR was taken from a man in his 60s with acute or convalescent COVID-19. The CDR3 nucleotides read TGTGCCAGCAGCTTGGGCAGGGCCAGAAATTCACCCCTCCACTTT. It is translated as CASSLGRARNSPLHF.